The 16 T cell receptor beta chains given below trace back to one sample, sequenced in a study of blood T cell repertoires in COVID-19. Profiled with immunoSEQ multiplex PCR; TCRdb holds only in-frame clones, not every one. The sample comprises 45,000 to 50,000 clones, about 83% of which are singletons, and approximately 8.4% rests with the top ten. Sequenced material: peripheral blood. The origin of the receptors is a man older than 75 in a cohort sampled during active COVID-19.

By frequency in the sample, this clone is medium-sized. The chain is built from TRBV6-5 and TRBJ1-5, with 8 positions matching TRBD1. The V gene's germline CDR1 is MNHEY and CDR2 SVGAGI. Unmatched junction bases numbered 4, after V lost 7 bases and J lost 2 bases. CDR3 length: 14 amino acids. CDR3 sequence reads: CASTSDRGNQPQHF. The CDR3 coding sequence is TGTGCCAGCACCTCGGACAGGGGCAATCAGCCCCAGCATTTT.

V and J are TRBV5-1 and TRBJ1-2; TRBD1 matches 9 bases. There are 18 residues in the CDR3. Germline assignment: CDR1 SGHRS and CDR2 YFSETQ. The V gene end was trimmed by 3 bases and the J gene end by 6 bases; junction bases not matched to a gene: 18. The DNA for the CDR3 is TGCGCCAGCAGCTCAGGAACGGGACAGGGCCTGGTATCCCATGGCTACACCTTC. It yields the protein CASSSGTGQGLVSHGYTF.

The V call is TRBV7-2, the J call TRBJ2-3, with 13 bases lining up with TRBD2. Germline assignment: CDR1 SGHTA and CDR2 FQGNSA. V dropped 3 bases and J dropped 10; count of bases not matched to a gene: 13. The CDR3 spans 17 residues. DNA of the CDR3: TGTGCCAGCAGCTTCGGACTAGCGGGAGTCGGGGCCCAATCGCAGTATTTT. Protein: CASSFGLAGVGAQSQYF.

The J gene is TRBJ1-5, the V gene TRBV18, with 7 nucleotides matching TRBD1. The CDR3 extends over 15 amino acids. With 2 bases clipped from V and 1 base from J, the junction kept 2 bases outside the gene matches. Germline lookup yields CDR1 KGHSH and CDR2 LQKENI. This chain's CDR3 is CASSPDRVSNQPQHF. The CDR3 region has the DNA TGTGCCAGCTCACCAGACAGGGTGAGCAATCAGCCCCAGCATTTT.

The gene calls are TRBV5-1 and TRBJ2-6; 12 positions match TRBD1. Trimming removed 0 bases from V and 3 bases from J; junction bases left unmatched: 4. The CDR3 is made up of 18 amino acids. The germline CDR1 and CDR2 sequences are SGHRS and YFSETQ. The CDR3 coding sequence is TGCGCCAGCAGCTTGGAAGGGACAGGGGGCGGTGGGGCCAACGTCCTGACTTTC. Protein sequence: CASSLEGTGGGGANVLTF.

This clone was detected a few times. The rearrangement links TRBV7-2 to TRBJ1-5; D not resolved. Between the trimmed V and J ends, which lost 5 bases and 0 bases, there was a span of 11 bases. This CDR3 comprises 15 residues. The germline CDR1 and CDR2 sequences are SGHTA and FQGNSA. The CDR3 sequence is CASSPGGSSNQPQHF. DNA for the CDR3: TGTGCCAGCAGCCCCGGCGGATCTAGCAATCAGCCCCAGCATTTT. Together with reference TRBV7-2 and TRBJ1-5, the CDR3 gives the full variable domain: GAGVSQSPSNKVTEKGKDVELRCDPISGHTALYWYRQSLGQGLEFLIYFQGNSAPDKSGLPSDRFSAERTGGSVSTLTIQRTQQEDSAVYLCASSPGGSSNQPQHFGDGTRLSIL.

The rearrangement links TRBV2 to TRBJ1-2, with 9 bases matching TRBD1. The CDR3 spans 13 residues. V gave up 8 bases and J gave up 5 bases; unmatched junction bases: 6. The germline V gene encodes CDR1 SNHLY and CDR2 FYNNEI. In DNA form, the CDR3 reads TGTGCCAGCTCCGGGACAGGGAAGTATGGCTACACCTTC. Translated: CASSGTGKYGYTF. Complete variable domain (other parts from reference TRBV2 and TRBJ1-2): EPEVTQTPSHQVTQMGQEVILRCVPISNHLYFYWYRQILGQKVEFLVSFYNNEISEKSEIFDDQFSVERPDGSNFTLKIRSTKLEDSAMYFCASSGTGKYGYTFGSGTRLTVV.

The chain is built from TRBV20-1 and TRBJ2-1; TRBD2 matches 7 bases. V gave up 3 bases and J gave up 6 bases; unmatched junction bases: 8. CDR1 and CDR2 (germline): DFQATT, SNEGSKA (reference sequence). The CDR3 contains 14 residues. The CDR3 DNA sequence: TGCAGTGCTAGTTTGAGCGGGATCTTCAATGAGCAGTTCTTC. It specifies CSASLSGIFNEQFF.

The chain combines TRBV5-1 with TRBJ2-1; no clear D. Germline CDR1 reads SGHRS; CDR2 reads YFSETQ. V gave up 4 bases and J gave up 2 bases, with 7 bases separating them. The CDR3 is made up of 13 amino acids. This CDR3 is CASSVQTYNEQFF. The CDR3 DNA is TGCGCCAGCAGCGTCCAGACCTACAATGAGCAGTTCTTC.

The J gene is TRBJ2-7, the V gene TRBV18, with TRBD2 matching 12 bases. This CDR3 is built from 15 residues. V dropped 3 bases and J dropped 6; count of bases not matched to a gene: 6. Germline V gene sequence: CDR1 KGHSH, CDR2 LQKENI. CDR3 nucleotides: TGTGCCAGCTCACCTGTCGCTAGCGGGAGGGCCGAGCAGTACTTC. Encoded protein: CASSPVASGRAEQYF.

This rearrangement joins TRBV2 to TRBJ1-4; 7 positions match TRBD1. Germline CDR1 and CDR2: SNHLY and FYNNEI. The CDR3 totals 13 residues. Unmatched junction bases numbered 5, after V lost 9 bases and J lost 4 bases. CDR3 loop: CASGTANNEKLFF. The CDR3 DNA is TGTGCCAGTGGGACAGCGAATAATGAAAAACTGTTTTTT.

The chain uses TRBV10-3 and TRBJ2-5; perhaps TRBD1 as D (6 bases). Per the germline V gene, CDR1 is ENHRY and CDR2 is SYGVKD. The CDR3 has 13 amino acids. V lost 8 bases and J 2 bases, leaving 12 bases between the germline ends. CDR3 nucleotides: TGTGCCATCCGGACAGTTGTTCAAGAGACCCAGTACTTC. The encoded protein is CAIRTVVQETQYF.

V usage is TRBV2 and J usage is TRBJ1-5; 9 bases align to TRBD1. This CDR3 is built from 15 residues. The germline CDR1 and CDR2 sequences are SNHLY and FYNNEI. After removal of 8 bases from V and 5 bases from J, the junction contained 10 bases not matched to a gene. CDR3 amino acids: CASSKWTGEDQPQHF. For the CDR3, the DNA is TGTGCCAGCTCAAAATGGACAGGGGAAGATCAGCCCCAGCATTTT.

The V call is TRBV3-1 (or the pseudogene TRBV3-2), the J call TRBJ2-3; D possibly corresponds to TRBD1 (7 bases). CDR1 is LGHDT, CDR2 YNNKEL, per germline (reference sequence). CDR3 length: 15 amino acids. V lost 4 bases and J 3 bases, leaving 14 bases between the germline ends. The CDR3 nucleotides read TGTGCCAGCAGCCGACTACAGGGGAGGACAGATACGCAGTATTTT. Translated, it gives CASSRLQGRTDTQYF.

V is TRBV9 and J is TRBJ2-2; TRBD2 matches at 7 bases. The V segment lost 0 bases and the J segment 6 bases; nucleotides outside the gene matches: 8. From germline, CDR1 is SGDLS and CDR2 YYNGEE. This CDR3 spans 16 amino acids. CDR3: CASSVDGRSTAGELFF. The CDR3 coding sequence is TGTGCCAGCAGCGTAGACGGGAGGTCCACTGCCGGGGAGCTGTTTTTT.

The chain has TRBV11-2 and TRBJ2-7; TRBD2 might be the D (7 bases). The CDR3 sequence is 16 residues long. Germline CDR1 and CDR2: SGHAT and FQNNGV. V lost 4 bases and J 3 bases, leaving 19 bases between the germline ends. CDR3 DNA sequence: TGTGCCAGCAGCTATCAATCCGCGGGGGCTGGCTACGAGCAGTACTTC. Translation: CASSYQSAGAGYEQYF.